This T cell receptor beta chain came from a study of CD8 T cells in ankylosing spondylitis. Study-wide findings and caveats: For ankylosing spondylitis blood, a TCR beta motif of 7 to 9 highly homologous variants appeared characteristic.

About this clonotype: Its cognate antigen is unknown.

TCRdb reprocessed the 5' RACE reads via MiXCR and lists one record per CDR3 protein. The sample has 800,000 to 900,000 distinct CDR3 sequences; 12% are singletons. The CDR3 is 15 residues long. Trimming took off 8 bases at V and 2 bases at J, with 17 bases between the two ends. The V gene's germline CDR1 is MNHNS and CDR2 SASEGT. Sequenced input: blood, either unsorted or a sorted T cell fraction (not recorded which). This clonotype was sampled from a male donor with ankylosing spondylitis. The genes are TRBV6-1 and TRBJ2-3, with a weak D call TRBD2 (6 bases). CDR3 in DNA: TGTGCCAGCCGCTCCAGGGACTGGATCACAGATACGCAGTATTTT. The encoded protein is CASRSRDWITDTQYF.